This TCR beta chain was profiled in a study of shared clonotypes between healthy human individuals. Across the study: A couple of women and a few men aged 18 to 49 made up the donors. Per-donor plates numbered three CD4 naive, three CD4 memory, two CD8 naive and one CD8 memory.

The study's findings and limits: It was the few donors that limited the genetic and exposure-history diversity represented. The sole specimen, blood, was sampled, and tissue repertoires likely differ.

On this clone: Its antigen is currently unknown.

The germline V gene encodes CDR1 MDHEN and CDR2 SYDVKM. CDR3 length: 13 amino acids. Trimming took off 7 bases at V and 2 bases at J, with 10 bases between the two ends. Sequencing used immunoSEQ multiplex PCR; TCRdb keeps in-frame clones, though not all of them. The table lists roughly 1,600,000 clones, approximately 98.5% of them singletons. This clonotype originated in a man aged 25 to 45 in good health. Sequencing was carried out using naive CD4+ T cells sorted from blood. The subset: CD45RA+ positively selected. This sequence joins TRBV28 and TRBJ2-3, with D tentatively TRBD2 (6 bases). The CDR3 loop reads CASTPGVTDTQYF. CDR3 coding DNA: TGTGCCAGCACCCCGGGGGTCACAGATACGCAGTATTTT.